This paragraph reports one T cell receptor (beta chain). The data derive from a study of monozygotic twins with inflammatory bowel disease. A template switching step added UMIs, each with a 6-nucleotide sample barcode. TCRdb reworked the 5' RACE reads into one entry per CDR3 protein, no DNA. The sample data list a few hundred thousand distinct CDR3 sequences. Blood samples measuring roughly 2.3 ml were taken per donor. The sample taken for sequencing was blood. The TCR sequence derives from a human donor with ulcerative colitis or Crohn's disease, or a healthy co-twin of an affected twin (not recorded which).

CDR3 sequence reads: CASRSRGVNVGRETQYF. V gene TRBV6-2 or TRBV6-3 combines with J gene TRBJ2-5; TCRdb proposes TRBD1, but this gene call is untestable without DNA. Germline V lookup: CDR1 MNHEY, CDR2 SVGEGT. This CDR3 spans 17 amino acids.